This passage covers 22 T cell receptor beta chains from one sample sequenced in a study of cytomegalovirus exposure and HLA in healthy donors. PCR involved 60 Vbeta and 13 Jbeta primers. Clones were read by immunoSEQ multiplex PCR, and TCRdb kept only the in-frame ones, dropping some. This sample has some 130,000 clones, with 65% to 80% found just once. Material for sequencing was PBMCs. These receptors were collected from a male donor in good health and CMV-seronegative.

The CDR3 loop is CASSMGRQGANVLTF. The CDR3, as DNA: TGTGCCAGTAGTATGGGGCGGCAAGGGGCCAACGTCCTGACTTTC. The chain carries TRBV19 and TRBJ2-6; D is possibly TRBD1 (5 bases). The CDR3 runs to 15 residues. V was pared by 3 bases and J by 4 bases, with 10 bases between. The germline V gene encodes CDR1 LNHDA and CDR2 SQIVND (reference sequence).

The rearrangement links TRBV5-1 to TRBJ1-2; 7 bases map to TRBD1. CDR3 length equals 15 residues. In germline, CDR1 is SGHRS, CDR2 YFSETQ. V lost 4 bases, J lost 3 bases, and 9 bases stayed unmatched. In DNA form, the CDR3 reads TGCGCCAGCAGCCCCCGGGAGGGGGCCCACTATGGCTACACCTTC. This sequence encodes CASSPREGAHYGYTF.

There are a few counts of this clone. The chain carries TRBV18 and TRBJ2-7, with 9 bases matching TRBD1. Germline CDR1 and CDR2: KGHSH and LQKENI. J was trimmed by 5 bases and V by 3 bases; bases with no gene match: 8. The CDR3 runs 15 residues. CDR3 in amino acids: CASSPPGQGIHEQYF. The CDR3 nucleotides are TGTGCCAGCTCACCCCCGGGACAGGGAATCCACGAGCAGTACTTC.

The chain joins TRBV9 to TRBJ2-5, with D possibly being TRBD2 (5 bases). Gene TRBJ2-7 matches the end of the DNA better, so the J call may be wrong. CDR3 size: 12 residues. Germline lookup yields CDR1 SGDLS and CDR2 YYNGEE. The CDR3 DNA reads as TGTGCCAGCAGCCCCCCCGCGGGCGAGCAGTACTTC. This sequence encodes CASSPPAGEQYF.

This chain uses TRBV2 with TRBJ1-2, with a weak D call TRBD1 (5 bases). The CDR3 loop spans 14 amino acids. Trimming stripped 6 bases from V and 2 bases from J, with 13 bases between. The germline V gene encodes CDR1 SNHLY and CDR2 FYNNEI. CDR3 bases: TGTGCCAGCAGGACGATACAGGAAAACTATGGCTACACCTTC. Its translation: CASRTIQENYGYTF.

The chain has TRBV5-1 and TRBJ2-2; TRBD2 agrees at 8 bases. The CDR3 runs 16 residues. Trimming took 1 base from V and 2 from J; bases not matched to a gene: 4. The germline V gene encodes CDR1 SGHRS and CDR2 YFSETQ. The CDR3: CASSLITSGNTGELFF. The CDR3 bases are TGCGCCAGCAGCTTGATAACTAGCGGAAACACCGGGGAGCTGTTTTTT.

The chain links TRBV9 to TRBJ1-6, with D maybe TRBD1 (5 bases). CDR1 SGDLS and CDR2 YYNGEE come from the germline V gene. Trimming cost V 4 bases and J 7 bases, with 12 bases left between them. This CDR3 is built from 14 residues. The CDR3: CASSQDISNSPLHF. The CDR3 DNA reads as TGTGCCAGCAGCCAGGACATTTCCAATTCACCCCTCCACTTT.

This clone was recorded a few times. This sequence joins TRBV6-5 and TRBJ1-1; the D is unclear. The CDR3 consists of 13 residues. The germline gives CDR1 MNHEY, CDR2 SVGAGI. V was shortened by 6 bases and J by 2 bases, with 10 bases between the two germline ends. CDR3 DNA sequence: TGTGCCAGCAGCGCACGAGCTAACACTGAAGCTTTCTTT. It specifies CASSARANTEAFF.

The V gene is TRBV14, the J gene TRBJ2-5, with 7 bases identical to TRBD1. Trimming removed 5 bases from V and 2 bases from J; junction bases left unmatched: 8. This CDR3 has 15 residues. Germline V gene data show CDR1 as SGHDN and CDR2 as FVKESK. In nucleotides, the CDR3 is TGTGCCAGCAGCTATCGGGGACAGCCTCAAGAGACCCAGTACTTC. It encodes CASSYRGQPQETQYF.

Comment on this clone: This specimen includes other DNA sequences encoding the same CDR3. The chain joins TRBV25-1 to TRBJ1-5; 9 bases are a match to TRBD1. CDR1 is MGHDK, CDR2 SYGVNS, per germline. V shed 6 bases, J shed 1 base, and the junction held 1 base outside the gene matches. This CDR3 comprises 14 residues. In DNA form, the CDR3 reads TGTGCCAGCAGAGGACAGGGGAGCAATCAGCCCCAGCATTTT. Translation gives CASRGQGSNQPQHF.

This chain connects TRBV2 to TRBJ1-4, with D tentatively TRBD1 (6 bases). In germline, CDR1 is SNHLY, CDR2 FYNNEI. CDR3 length: 12 residues. V shed 6 bases and J shed 12 bases, with 14 bases lying between them. This CDR3 reads CASRTDRPELFF. For the CDR3, the DNA is TGTGCCAGCAGGACCGACAGGCCAGAACTGTTTTTT.

V gene TRBV9 combines with J gene TRBJ2-2; 10 bases align to TRBD2. The length of the CDR3 is 16 residues. From germline, CDR1 is SGDLS and CDR2 YYNGEE. The junction had 6 bases not matched to a gene; V was cut back by 1 base and J by 6 bases. The CDR3: CASSVSGGARAGELFF. The CDR3 DNA sequence: TGTGCCAGCAGCGTAAGCGGGGGGGCCAGGGCCGGGGAGCTGTTTTTT. Full variable domain (outside the CDR3, taken from reference TRBV9 and TRBJ2-2): DSGVTQTPKHLITATGQRVTLRCSPRSGDLSVYWYQQSLDQGLQFLIQYYNGEERAKGNILERFSAQQFPDLHSELNLSSLELGDSALYFCASSVSGGARAGELFFGEGSRLTVL.

The genes are TRBV27 and TRBJ1-2; no reliable D call. The CDR3 length is 14 residues. Germline CDR1 reads MNHEY; CDR2 reads SMNVEV (reference sequence). The ends were cut back, 4 bases at V and 5 bases at J, with 14 bases in the middle. The CDR3 is CASSSPAGGYGYTF. CDR3 nucleotides: TGTGCCAGCAGTTCCCCAGCGGGAGGTTATGGCTACACCTTC.

V usage is TRBV7-9 and J usage is TRBJ2-1; no definite D call. Trimming cost V 1 base and J 1 base, with 17 bases left between them. The CDR3 has 18 residues. The V gene's germline CDR1 is SEHNR and CDR2 FQNEAQ (reference sequence). Written as DNA, the CDR3 is TGTGCCAGCAGCTTAGAGAGTGGTAGTGGGCCGTCCTACAATGAGCAGTTCTTC. It encodes CASSLESGSGPSYNEQFF.

V usage is TRBV6-6 and J usage is TRBJ1-3; weak D call: TRBD1 (6 bases). This CDR3 spans 16 amino acids. Deletions cut 6 bases from V and 4 bases from J, with 19 bases between. CDR1 and CDR2 from the germline V gene are MNHNY and SVGAGI (reference sequence). The CDR3: CASRDSIPLQGNTIYF. CDR3 coding DNA: TGTGCCAGCAGGGACAGTATCCCCCTTCAGGGAAACACCATATATTTT.

This clone appeared a few times. This rearrangement joins TRBV5-1 to TRBJ1-1, with 8 nucleotides matching TRBD1. Trimming removed 4 bases from V and 7 bases from J; junction bases left unmatched: 6. The CDR3 sequence is 13 residues long. From germline, CDR1 is SGHRS and CDR2 YFSETQ. CDR3 sequence (DNA): TGCGCCAGCAGCCCAGGGGGCGACCGTGAAGCTTTCTTT. This translates into CASSPGGDREAFF.

The V and J genes are TRBV6-5 and TRBJ1-6, with 8 bases lining up with TRBD1. CDR1 and CDR2 (germline): MNHEY, SVGAGI. The CDR3 runs 14 residues. V shed 4 bases, J shed 6 bases, and the junction held 2 bases outside the gene matches. The CDR3 here is CASSFDRGNSPLHF. The CDR3, as DNA: TGTGCCAGCAGTTTCGACAGGGGTAATTCACCCCTCCACTTT.

V usage is TRBV7-2 and J usage is TRBJ2-1; D possibly corresponds to TRBD2 (6 bases). Per the germline V gene, CDR1 is SGHTA and CDR2 is FQGNSA. This CDR3 region has 14 residues. Deletions cut 1 base from V and 9 bases from J, with 13 bases between. The CDR3 loop is CASSLGGGTGEQFF. The CDR3 DNA reads as TGTGCCAGCAGCTTAGGGGGCGGGACTGGTGAGCAGTTCTTC.

The genes are TRBV19 and TRBJ1-1; 7 positions match TRBD1. Germline CDR1 and CDR2: LNHDA and SQIVND (reference sequence). V shed 5 bases and J 1 base; nucleotides not matched to a gene: 7. The CDR3 sequence is 15 residues long. The CDR3: CASSGNRGTNTEAFF. In nucleotides, the CDR3 is TGTGCCAGTAGTGGAAACAGGGGAACGAACACTGAAGCTTTCTTT. The full variable domain, completed using reference TRBV19 and TRBJ1-1, is DGGITQSPKYLFRKEGQNVTLSCEQNLNHDAMYWYRQDPGQGLRLIYYSQIVNDFQKGDIAEGYSVSREKKESFPLTVTSAQKNPTAFYLCASSGNRGTNTEAFFGQGTRLTVV.

The rearrangement joins TRBV9 to TRBJ2-2; D remains ambiguous. Trimming left V 4 bases short and J 5 bases short, with 6 bases between. The CDR3 has 12 amino acids. Germline-derived CDR1 and CDR2 are SGDLS and YYNGEE. Here the CDR3 reads CASSPQTGELFF. The CDR3 DNA follows: TGTGCCAGCAGCCCACAGACCGGGGAGCTGTTTTTT.

The J gene is TRBJ2-1, the V gene TRBV30, with 8 bases lining up with TRBD2. The CDR3 totals 17 residues. Germline CDR1 GTSNPN, CDR2 SVGIG (reference sequence). With 3 bases clipped from V and 9 bases from J, the junction kept 19 bases outside the gene matches. In DNA, the CDR3 is TGTGCCTGGAGACTCTGGGGTGGTAGCGGGAAATCTTTTGAGCAGTTCTTC. It is translated as CAWRLWGGSGKSFEQFF.

The chain uses TRBV7-3 and TRBJ2-2; D gene uncertain. The CDR3 length is 12 residues. Trimming took off 8 bases at V and 6 bases at J, with 10 bases between the two ends. Germline CDR1 SGHTA, CDR2 FQGTGA. Here the CDR3 DNA reads TGTGCCAGCGGCTACCCGGCCGGGGAGCTGTTTTTT. It is translated as CASGYPAGELFF.